This T cell receptor (beta chain) was captured in a study of blood T cell repertoires in COVID-19. Study-level background: Acute and convalescent COVID-19 samples came from the United States, Italy and Spain. The cDNA or gDNA used as material had been derived from T cells, B-cell-depleted T cells, or PBMCs.

The germline CDR1 and CDR2 sequences are SGHVS and FNYEAQ. This CDR3 contains 16 residues. V was clipped by 4 bases and J by 7 bases, with 23 bases between them. Authors' processing steps: By means of reference gene primer amplification, nucleated cell counts were estimated. The assay was immunoSEQ multiplex PCR, and TCRdb's table has in-frame clones only and misses some. That table furnishes V, J and clone size, whereas the DNA furnished D and trimming. The sample consists of tens of thousands of clones, roughly 90% of them appearing once. Specimen: peripheral blood. This sequence was found in a man aged 50 to 60 with active COVID-19. The rearrangement joins TRBV7-6 to TRBJ2-7; D unresolved. DNA for the CDR3: TGTGCCAGCAGCTCCTCAGGCGCAATTAACTCTCGGGAGCAGTACTTC. Amino acids: CASSSSGAINSREQYF.